Below are 16 T cell receptor beta chains sequenced from a single sample in a study of patients and donors after allogeneic stem cell transplantation. TCRdb used MiXCR to reprocess the RT-PCR reads, holding one entry per CDR3 protein. The data hold 160,000 or so distinct CDR3 sequences, with roughly 24% observed a single time. The material sequenced was blood, either unsorted or a sorted T cell fraction (not recorded which). These receptors came from a human donor who was either an allogeneic HSCT recipient or a stem cell or donor lymphocyte infusion donor (not recorded which). It is not recorded whose cells these are; they may come from a transplant donor.

This clonotype was detected many times. This chain links TRBV12-3 or TRBV12-4 with TRBJ1-6; D remains unclear. The V gene lost 3 bases and the J gene lost 7 bases, with 10 bases spanning the gap. The CDR3 length is 14 residues. The CDR3, as DNA: TGTGCCAGCAGTTTTACCGGCAGCAATTCACCCCTCCACTTT. Its translation is CASSFTGSNSPLHF.

This clonotype was seen more than once but under ten times. V usage is TRBV27 and J usage is TRBJ1-1; no clear D gene. V was cut by 7 bases and J by 1 base, with 10 bases left in between. The V gene's germline CDR1 is MNHEY and CDR2 SMNVEV (reference sequence). The CDR3 has 13 residues. As DNA, the CDR3 is TGTGCCAGCAAGGAGTGGGAGAACACTGAAGCTTTCTTT. This translates into CASKEWENTEAFF.

This clonotype was recorded a few times. The CDR3 region has the DNA TGCGCCAGCAGCCAAGTAGGGGGCGGCTATGGCTACACCTTC. Translation gives CASSQVGGGYGYTF. This sequence joins TRBV4-3 and TRBJ1-2, with 7 bases lining up with TRBD1. CDR1 and CDR2 (germline): LGHNA, YSLEER. J was trimmed by 4 bases and V by 1 base; bases with no gene match: 3. The length of the CDR3 is 14 residues.

This rearrangement joins TRBV12-3 or TRBV12-4 to TRBJ1-2; D is unclear. The CDR3 sequence is 16 residues long. Trimming removed 5 bases at V and 0 bases at J, with 16 bases between. The CDR3 spells CASSAWQQASNYGYTF. The CDR3 nucleotides are TGTGCCAGCAGTGCGTGGCAGCAAGCTTCTAACTATGGCTACACCTTC.

This clonotype was counted at least ten times. The genes are TRBV5-1 and TRBJ1-1; maybe TRBD1 (5 bases). V was pared by 0 bases and J by 2 bases, with 11 bases between. CDR3 length: 15 amino acids. Per the germline V gene, CDR1 is SGHRS and CDR2 is YFSETQ. The CDR3 nucleotides read TGCGCCAGCAGCTTGGAGACAGTTCGAAACACTGAAGCTTTCTTT. This codes for CASSLETVRNTEAFF.

The CDR3 bases are TGCAGTGCTAGACCTCCTAGCGGGCAGGGCTCCTACGAGCAGTACTTC. Its translation: CSARPPSGQGSYEQYF. The chain uses TRBV20-1 and TRBJ2-7, with TRBD2 matching over 8 bases. The CDR3 length is 16 residues. CDR1 is DFQATT and CDR2 is SNEGSKA in the germline V gene (reference sequence). V lost 2 bases to trimming and J lost 0 bases; unmatched junction nucleotides: 9.

The rearrangement links TRBV2 to TRBJ2-2; D perhaps matches TRBD2 (5 bases). Trimming left V 4 bases short and J 4 bases short, with 10 bases between. The CDR3 is made up of 14 amino acids. CDR1 SNHLY and CDR2 FYNNEI come from the germline V gene. CDR3 nucleotide sequence: TGTGCCAGCAGTGTCGGAGGAACCACCGGGGAGCTGTTTTTT. This gives the protein CASSVGGTTGELFF.

This clonotype was recorded a few times. V usage is TRBV5-1 and J usage is TRBJ1-4; D is undetermined. V gave up 6 bases and J gave up 8 bases, with 14 bases separating them. Germline V lookup: CDR1 SGHRS, CDR2 YFSETQ. The CDR3 sequence is 13 residues long. DNA of the CDR3: TGCGCCAGCAAGTACAATGAAAGGGAAAAACTGTTTTTT. It encodes CASKYNEREKLFF.

This clonotype showed up just a few times. This chain joins TRBV20-1 and TRBJ2-1; 9 bases are a match to TRBD2. Germline V CDR1 and CDR2: DFQATT, SNEGSKA (reference sequence). This CDR3 is 16 amino acids long. Trimming at V came to 3 bases and at J to 1 base, leaving 7 bases not matched to a gene. The CDR3 nucleotides are TGCAGTGCTAGGAGCCTAGCGGGAAATTCCTACAATGAGCAGTTCTTC. Translated, it gives CSARSLAGNSYNEQFF.

The gene calls are TRBV11-2 and TRBJ1-5; D gene uncertain. The V end was cut by 3 bases, the J end by 5 bases, with 8 bases between. This CDR3 spans 13 amino acids. Germline V gives CDR1 SGHAT, CDR2 FQNNGV. The CDR3 nucleotides read TGTGCCAGCAGCTTTTTCACGGATCAGCCCCAGCATTTT. As protein: CASSFFTDQPQHF.

This clonotype was picked up a small number of times. This rearrangement joins TRBV27 to TRBJ1-6, with unresolved D. The germline V and J ends were trimmed by 6 bases and 5 bases, with 14 bases remaining between them. The V gene's germline CDR1 is MNHEY and CDR2 SMNVEV (reference sequence). This CDR3 region has 15 residues. The CDR3 here is CASRLLGRDNSPLHF. CDR3 sequence (DNA): TGTGCCAGCAGGCTACTCGGACGGGATAATTCACCCCTCCACTTT.

The sample holds many counts of this clonotype. V and J are TRBV10-3 and TRBJ1-2, with a tentative D call TRBD1 (5 bases). The CDR3 is made up of 12 amino acids. V gave up 5 bases and J gave up 6 bases, with 10 bases separating them. Germline CDR1 reads ENHRY; CDR2 reads SYGVKD. CDR3 in amino acids: CAISSAGDGYTF. In DNA form, the CDR3 reads TGTGCCATCAGTTCAGCGGGGGATGGCTACACCTTC.

There are many counts of this clonotype. This chain uses TRBV12-3 or TRBV12-4 with TRBJ1-1; 8 positions match TRBD1. There are 15 residues in the CDR3. The junction had 9 bases not matched to a gene; V was cut back by 5 bases and J by 4 bases. The CDR3: CASSPQGDGSTEAFF. In nucleotides, the CDR3 is TGTGCCAGCAGTCCACAGGGGGACGGTAGCACTGAAGCTTTCTTT.

V gene TRBV6-6 combines with J gene TRBJ2-7; weak D call: TRBD1 (6 bases). The germline V gene encodes CDR1 MNHNY and CDR2 SVGAGI (reference sequence). Trimming pared 3 bases from V and 3 bases from J, leaving 12 bases between. The CDR3 covers 14 residues. CDR3 in DNA: TGTGCCAGCAGTTATTCCCAGGACAGCTACGAGCAGTACTTC. It yields the protein CASSYSQDSYEQYF.

This chain uses TRBV14 with TRBJ2-7; 7 bases map to TRBD1. The CDR3 has 15 amino acids. With V trimmed by 4 bases and J by 4 bases, 10 bases remained unmatched. Germline-derived CDR1 and CDR2 are SGHDN and FVKESK. The CDR3 protein is CASSRRWTGEYEQYF. The CDR3 DNA follows: TGTGCCAGCAGCCGTCGATGGACAGGCGAATACGAGCAGTACTTC.

This clonotype was counted many times. The gene calls are TRBV7-9 and TRBJ1-1, with D unresolved. This CDR3 has 13 residues. Trimming stripped 8 bases from V and 11 bases from J, with 21 bases between. The V gene's germline CDR1 is SEHNR and CDR2 FQNEAQ (reference sequence). DNA for the CDR3: TGTGCCAGCGAACTTTTTTTAGGCAAAGAGGCTTTCTTT. Encoded protein: CASELFLGKEAFF. The variable domain in full, completed from reference TRBV7-9 and TRBJ1-1, reads DTGVSQNPRHKITKRGQNVTFRCDPISEHNRLYWYRQTLGQGPEFLTYFQNEAQLEKSRLLSDRFSAERPKGSFSTLEIQRTEQGDSAMYLCASELFLGKEAFFGQGTRLTVV.